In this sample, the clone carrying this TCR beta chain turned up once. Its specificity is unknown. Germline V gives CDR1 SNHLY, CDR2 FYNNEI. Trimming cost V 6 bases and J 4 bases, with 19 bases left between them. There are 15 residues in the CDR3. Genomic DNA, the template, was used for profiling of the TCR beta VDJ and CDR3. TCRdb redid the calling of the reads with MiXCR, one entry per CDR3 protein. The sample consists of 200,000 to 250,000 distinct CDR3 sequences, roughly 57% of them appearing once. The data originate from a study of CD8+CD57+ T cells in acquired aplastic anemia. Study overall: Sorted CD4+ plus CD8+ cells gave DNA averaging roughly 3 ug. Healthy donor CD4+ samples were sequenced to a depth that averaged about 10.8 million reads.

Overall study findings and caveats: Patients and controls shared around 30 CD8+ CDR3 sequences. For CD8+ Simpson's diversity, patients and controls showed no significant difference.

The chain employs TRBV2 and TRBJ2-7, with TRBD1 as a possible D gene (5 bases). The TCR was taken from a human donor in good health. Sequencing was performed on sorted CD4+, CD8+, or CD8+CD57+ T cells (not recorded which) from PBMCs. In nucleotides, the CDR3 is TGTGCCAGCAGCCAAGGGGCGGCCTCACTTTACGAGCAGTACTTC. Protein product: CASSQGAASLYEQYF.